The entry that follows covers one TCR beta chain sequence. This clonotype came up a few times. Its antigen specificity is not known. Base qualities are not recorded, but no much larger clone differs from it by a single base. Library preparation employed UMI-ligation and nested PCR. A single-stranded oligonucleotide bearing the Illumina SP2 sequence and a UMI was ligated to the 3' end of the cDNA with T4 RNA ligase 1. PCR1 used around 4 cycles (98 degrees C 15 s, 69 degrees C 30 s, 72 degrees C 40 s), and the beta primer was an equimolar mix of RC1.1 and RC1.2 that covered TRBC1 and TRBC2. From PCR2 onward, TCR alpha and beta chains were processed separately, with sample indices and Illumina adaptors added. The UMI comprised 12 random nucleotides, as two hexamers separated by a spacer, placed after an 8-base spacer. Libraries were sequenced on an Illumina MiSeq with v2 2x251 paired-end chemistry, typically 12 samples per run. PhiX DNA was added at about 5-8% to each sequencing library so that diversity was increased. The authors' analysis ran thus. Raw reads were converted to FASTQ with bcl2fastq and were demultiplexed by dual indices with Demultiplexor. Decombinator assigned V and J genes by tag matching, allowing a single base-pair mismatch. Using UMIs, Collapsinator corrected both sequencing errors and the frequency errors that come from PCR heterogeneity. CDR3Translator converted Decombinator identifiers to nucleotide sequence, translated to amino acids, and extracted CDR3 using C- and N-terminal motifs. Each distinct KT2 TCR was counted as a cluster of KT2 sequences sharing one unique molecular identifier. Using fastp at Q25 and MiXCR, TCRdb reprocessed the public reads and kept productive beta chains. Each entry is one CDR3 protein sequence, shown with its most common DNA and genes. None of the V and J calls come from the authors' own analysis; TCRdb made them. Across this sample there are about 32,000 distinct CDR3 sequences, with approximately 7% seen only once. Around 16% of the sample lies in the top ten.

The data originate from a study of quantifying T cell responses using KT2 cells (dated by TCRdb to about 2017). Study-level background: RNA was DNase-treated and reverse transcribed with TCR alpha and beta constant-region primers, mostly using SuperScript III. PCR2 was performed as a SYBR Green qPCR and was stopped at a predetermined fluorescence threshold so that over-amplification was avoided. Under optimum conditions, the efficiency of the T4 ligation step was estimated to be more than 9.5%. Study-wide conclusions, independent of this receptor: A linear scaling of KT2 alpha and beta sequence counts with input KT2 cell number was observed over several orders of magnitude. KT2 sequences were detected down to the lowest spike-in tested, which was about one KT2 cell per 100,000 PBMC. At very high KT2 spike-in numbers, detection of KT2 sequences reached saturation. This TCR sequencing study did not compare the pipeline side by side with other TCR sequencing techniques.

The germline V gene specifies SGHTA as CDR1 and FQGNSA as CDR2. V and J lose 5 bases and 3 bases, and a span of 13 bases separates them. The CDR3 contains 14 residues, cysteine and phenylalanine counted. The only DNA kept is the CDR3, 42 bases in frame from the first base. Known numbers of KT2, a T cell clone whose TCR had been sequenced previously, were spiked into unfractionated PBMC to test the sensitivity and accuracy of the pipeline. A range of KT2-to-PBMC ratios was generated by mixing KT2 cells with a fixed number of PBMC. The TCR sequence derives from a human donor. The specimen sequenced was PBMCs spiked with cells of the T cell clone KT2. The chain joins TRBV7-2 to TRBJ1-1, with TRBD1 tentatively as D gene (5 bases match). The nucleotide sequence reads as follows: TGTGCCAGCAGCCAAAGAAGGGGAGACACTGAAGCTTTCTTT. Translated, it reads CASSQRRGDTEAFF.